In its sample, the clone carrying this T cell receptor beta chain was seen once. Generated by immunoSEQ multiplex PCR, the TCRdb table keeps only in-frame clones and is missing some. The table has 180,000 or so clones, around 80% seen once. This sample stems from a study of blood T cell repertoires in COVID-19. Study details: The cDNA or gDNA used as material had been derived from T cells, B-cell-depleted T cells, or PBMCs.

This CDR3 has 15 amino acids. Trimming cost V 3 bases and J 0 bases, with 9 bases left between them. The germline gives CDR1 MRHNA, CDR2 SNTAGT. The receptor's source is a man aged 50 to 60 who had recovered from COVID-19. The rearrangement uses TRBV6-4 and TRBJ1-3; the D gene is possibly TRBD1 (6 bases). The sequenced sample consisted of peripheral blood. CDR3 sequence: CASSEDSRSGNTIYF. In DNA, the CDR3 is TGTGCCAGCAGTGAGGACAGCCGCTCTGGAAACACCATATATTTT.